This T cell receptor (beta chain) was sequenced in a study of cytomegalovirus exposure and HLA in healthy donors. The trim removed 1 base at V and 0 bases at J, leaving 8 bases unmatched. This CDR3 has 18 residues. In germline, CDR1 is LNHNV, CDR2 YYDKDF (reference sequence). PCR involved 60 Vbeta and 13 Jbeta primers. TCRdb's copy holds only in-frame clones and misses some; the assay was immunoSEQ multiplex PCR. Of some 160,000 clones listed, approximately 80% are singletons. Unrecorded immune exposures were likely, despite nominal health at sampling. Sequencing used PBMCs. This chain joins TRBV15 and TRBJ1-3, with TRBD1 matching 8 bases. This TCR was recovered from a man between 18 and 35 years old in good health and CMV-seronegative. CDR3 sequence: CATSRGGQAIHSGNTIYF. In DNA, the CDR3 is TGTGCCACCAGCAGAGGGGGACAGGCTATACACTCTGGAAACACCATATATTTT.